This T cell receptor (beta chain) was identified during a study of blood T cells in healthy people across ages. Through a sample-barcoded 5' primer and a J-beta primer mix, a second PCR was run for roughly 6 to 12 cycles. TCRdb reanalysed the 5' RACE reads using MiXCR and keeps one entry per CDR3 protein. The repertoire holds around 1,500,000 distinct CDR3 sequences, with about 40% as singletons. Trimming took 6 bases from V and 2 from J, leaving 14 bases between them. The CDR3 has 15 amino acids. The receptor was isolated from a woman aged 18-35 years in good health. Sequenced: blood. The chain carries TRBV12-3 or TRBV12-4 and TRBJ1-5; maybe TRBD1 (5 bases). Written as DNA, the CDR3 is TGTGCCAGCAGGCCCGAGAGGGGCGGCAATCAGCCCCAGCATTTT. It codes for CASRPERGGNQPQHF.